This is a list of T cell receptor beta chains from one sample in a study of blood T cell repertoires in COVID-19. The protocol was immunoSEQ multiplex PCR, while the TCRdb copy is restricted to in-frame clones and leaves out a portion. This table has under 300,000 clones, 65% to 85% appearing once. Specimen: peripheral blood. The source of these receptors is a human donor with COVID-19, enrolled during active disease. The donor label of this sample is uncertain. The CDR3 runs from the conserved cysteine through the conserved F or W. A D gene is named only where the DNA matches it firmly. Expanded clones get a size class; other rows say once, few or many, or leave the size out.

j_call: TRBJ2-3
d_call: NA
clone_size: NA
v_call: TRBV3-1/TRBV3-2
cdr3_aa: CASSQGSPTASSTDTQYF
cdr3_nt: TGTGCCAGCAGCCAAGGAAGCCCGACAGCGAGTTCCACAGATACGCAGTATTTT

j_call: TRBJ2-7
d_call: TRBD1
clone_size: once
v_call: TRBV7-3
cdr3_aa: CASSSNSGQGDPYEQYF
cdr3_nt: TGTGCCAGCAGCTCGAATTCGGGACAGGGGGACCCCTACGAGCAGTACTTC

j_call: TRBJ1-2
d_call: TRBD1
clone_size: NA
v_call: TRBV6-5
cdr3_aa: CATIMTQGASYGYTF
cdr3_nt: TGTGCCACCATCATGACACAGGGGGCGTCCTATGGCTACACCTTC

j_call: TRBJ2-3
d_call: TRBD2
clone_size: NA
v_call: TRBV28
cdr3_aa: CASSSPREREMDTQYF
cdr3_nt: TGTGCCAGCAGTTCCCCCCGGGAGCGGGAGATGGATACGCAGTATTTT

j_call: TRBJ1-6
d_call: NA
clone_size: NA
v_call: TRBV7-2
cdr3_aa: CASSLETYVSPLHF
cdr3_nt: TGTGCCAGCAGCTTAGAAACATACGTTTCACCCCTCCACTTT

j_call: TRBJ1-6
d_call: NA
clone_size: NA
v_call: TRBV5-4
cdr3_aa: CASSPLAGVNSPLHF
cdr3_nt: TGTGCCAGCAGCCCCCTAGCGGGGGTCAATTCACCCCTCCACTTT

j_call: TRBJ1-1
d_call: NA
clone_size: once
v_call: TRBV28
cdr3_aa: CASHTSREAFF
cdr3_nt: TGTGCCAGCCACACCTCACGTGAAGCTTTCTTT

j_call: TRBJ2-1
d_call: NA
clone_size: once
v_call: TRBV11-1
cdr3_aa: CASLEDFNNEQFF
cdr3_nt: TGTGCCAGCCTCGAGGATTTCAACAATGAGCAGTTCTTC

j_call: TRBJ1-1
d_call: NA
clone_size: NA
v_call: TRBV28
cdr3_aa: CASSLLQTEAFF
cdr3_nt: TGTGCCAGCAGTCTCCTTCAGACTGAAGCTTTCTTT

j_call: TRBJ2-1
d_call: NA
clone_size: NA
v_call: TRBV24-1
cdr3_aa: CATSDLRLATNNEQFF
cdr3_nt: TGTGCCACCAGTGATTTGAGGCTAGCGACGAACAATGAGCAGTTCTTC

j_call: TRBJ1-3
d_call: TRBD1
clone_size: NA
v_call: TRBV5-1
cdr3_aa: CASSLGQGGNSGNTIYF
cdr3_nt: TGCGCCAGCAGCTTAGGACAGGGAGGGAACTCTGGAAACACCATATATTTT

j_call: TRBJ1-2
d_call: TRBD1
clone_size: NA
v_call: TRBV19
cdr3_aa: CASSTRAGTGGSYGYTF
cdr3_nt: TGTGCCAGTAGTACCCGGGCTGGGACAGGGGGCTCGTATGGCTACACCTTC

j_call: TRBJ2-3
d_call: NA
clone_size: NA
v_call: TRBV5-1
cdr3_aa: CASSLPTPSTDTQYF
cdr3_nt: TGCGCCAGCAGCTTGCCAACTCCTAGCACAGATACGCAGTATTTT

j_call: TRBJ1-6
d_call: TRBD1
clone_size: NA
v_call: TRBV27
cdr3_aa: CASSYRGSPLHF
cdr3_nt: TGTGCCAGCAGTTACAGGGGCTCACCCCTCCACTTT

j_call: TRBJ1-4
d_call: NA
clone_size: NA
v_call: TRBV19
cdr3_aa: CASSITNAGGSEKLFF
cdr3_nt: TGTGCCAGTAGTATTACTAATGCGGGAGGTAGTGAAAAACTGTTTTTT

j_call: TRBJ1-2
d_call: NA
clone_size: NA
v_call: TRBV5-1
cdr3_aa: CASSWDIANYGYTF
cdr3_nt: TGCGCCAGCAGCTGGGACATAGCTAACTATGGCTACACCTTC

j_call: TRBJ2-7
d_call: NA
clone_size: NA
v_call: TRBV12-5
cdr3_aa: CASGRGAFPYEQYF
cdr3_nt: TGTGCTAGTGGCCGCGGCGCCTTCCCCTACGAGCAGTACTTC

j_call: TRBJ2-7
d_call: TRBD2
clone_size: NA
v_call: TRBV5-1
cdr3_aa: CASSLDPAGGAYEQYF
cdr3_nt: TGCGCCAGCAGCTTGGATCCAGCGGGAGGAGCCTACGAGCAGTACTTC

j_call: TRBJ2-5
d_call: NA
clone_size: once
v_call: TRBV29-1
cdr3_aa: CSAQAFRDLGETQYF
cdr3_nt: TGCAGCGCCCAAGCCTTCCGGGACTTAGGAGAGACCCAGTACTTC

j_call: TRBJ2-1
d_call: NA
clone_size: NA
v_call: TRBV11-2
cdr3_aa: CASSFGGPNNEQFF
cdr3_nt: TGTGCCAGCAGCTTCGGAGGGCCCAACAATGAGCAGTTCTTC

j_call: TRBJ2-3
d_call: NA
clone_size: NA
v_call: TRBV7-8
cdr3_aa: CASSLTGDDTDTQYF
cdr3_nt: TGTGCCAGCAGCCTGACGGGGGACGACACAGATACGCAGTATTTT

j_call: TRBJ1-2
d_call: NA
clone_size: NA
v_call: TRBV29-1
cdr3_aa: CSVSGKGYTF
cdr3_nt: TGCAGCGTTTCAGGGAAAGGCTACACCTTC

j_call: TRBJ1-6
d_call: NA
clone_size: NA
v_call: TRBV15
cdr3_aa: CATSRSGEGTSPLHF
cdr3_nt: TGTGCCACCAGCCGCTCAGGGGAAGGCACTTCACCCCTCCACTTT

j_call: TRBJ1-1
d_call: NA
clone_size: NA
v_call: TRBV7-9
cdr3_aa: CASSMGEQAFF
cdr3_nt: TGTGCCAGCAGCATGGGAGAGCAAGCTTTCTTT

j_call: TRBJ1-2
d_call: NA
clone_size: NA
v_call: TRBV15
cdr3_aa: CATGTWGPERGYTF
cdr3_nt: TGTGCCACCGGGACATGGGGGCCGGAACGTGGCTACACCTTC

j_call: TRBJ1-5
d_call: TRBD1
clone_size: NA
v_call: TRBV10-3
cdr3_aa: CAIRTGGNQPQHF
cdr3_nt: TGTGCCATCAGGACAGGGGGCAATCAGCCCCAGCATTTT

j_call: TRBJ2-2
d_call: TRBD1
clone_size: NA
v_call: TRBV10-3
cdr3_aa: CASKGGSSGANTGELFF
cdr3_nt: TGTGCCTCGAAAGGGGGCTCAAGCGGAGCTAACACCGGGGAGCTGTTTTTT

j_call: TRBJ1-1
d_call: NA
clone_size: NA
v_call: TRBV5-6
cdr3_aa: CASSHYRVRAEAFF
cdr3_nt: TGTGCCAGCAGCCACTACAGGGTGAGGGCTGAAGCTTTCTTT

j_call: TRBJ1-1
d_call: NA
clone_size: NA
v_call: TRBV5-1
cdr3_aa: CASSLGGGQEAFF
cdr3_nt: TGCGCCAGCAGCTTGGGCGGAGGCCAAGAAGCTTTCTTT

j_call: TRBJ2-6
d_call: TRBD1
clone_size: NA
v_call: TRBV7-8
cdr3_aa: CASNRQGAPSGANVLTF
cdr3_nt: TGTGCCAGCAACCGACAGGGGGCTCCCTCTGGGGCCAACGTCCTGACTTTC

j_call: TRBJ2-3
d_call: TRBD2
clone_size: NA
v_call: TRBV7-3
cdr3_aa: CASSFGGLAGVSTDTQYF
cdr3_nt: TGTGCCAGCAGCTTCGGAGGACTAGCGGGAGTTAGCACAGATACGCAGTATTTT